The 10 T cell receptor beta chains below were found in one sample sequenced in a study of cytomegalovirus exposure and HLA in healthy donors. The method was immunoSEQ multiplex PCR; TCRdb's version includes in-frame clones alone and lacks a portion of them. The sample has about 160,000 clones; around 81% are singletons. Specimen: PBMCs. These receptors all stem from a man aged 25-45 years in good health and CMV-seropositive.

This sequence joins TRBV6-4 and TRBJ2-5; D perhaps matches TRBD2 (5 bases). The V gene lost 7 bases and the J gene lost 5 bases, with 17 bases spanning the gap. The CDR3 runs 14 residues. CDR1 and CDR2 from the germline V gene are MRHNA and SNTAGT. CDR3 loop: CASTIPGCAETQYF. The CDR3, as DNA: TGTGCCAGCACCATCCCGGGGTGTGCGGAGACCCAGTACTTC.

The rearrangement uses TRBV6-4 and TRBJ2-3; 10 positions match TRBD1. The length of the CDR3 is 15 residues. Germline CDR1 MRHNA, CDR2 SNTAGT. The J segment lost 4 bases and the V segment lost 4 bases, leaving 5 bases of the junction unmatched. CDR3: CASSGETGGADTQYF. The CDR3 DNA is TGTGCCAGCAGTGGAGAGACAGGGGGCGCAGATACGCAGTATTTT.

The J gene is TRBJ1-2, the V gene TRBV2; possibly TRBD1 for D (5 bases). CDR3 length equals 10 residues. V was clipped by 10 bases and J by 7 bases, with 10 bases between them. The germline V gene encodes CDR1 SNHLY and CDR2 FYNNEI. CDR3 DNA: TGTGCCATAGCGGGGGGTGGCTACACCTTC. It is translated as CAIAGGGYTF.

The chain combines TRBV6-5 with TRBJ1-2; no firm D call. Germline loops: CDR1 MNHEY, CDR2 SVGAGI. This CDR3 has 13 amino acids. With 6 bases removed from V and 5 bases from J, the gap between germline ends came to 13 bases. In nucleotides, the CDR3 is TGTGCCAGCAGACCCGGACTGATATATGGCTACACCTTC. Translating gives CASRPGLIYGYTF.

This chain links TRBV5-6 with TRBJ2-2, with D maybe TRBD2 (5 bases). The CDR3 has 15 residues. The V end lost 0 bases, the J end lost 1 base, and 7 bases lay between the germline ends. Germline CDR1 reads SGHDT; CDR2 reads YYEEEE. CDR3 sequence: CASSLGGRNTGELFF. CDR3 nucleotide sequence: TGTGCCAGCAGCTTGGGAGGGAGGAACACCGGGGAGCTGTTTTTT.

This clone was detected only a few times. As DNA, the CDR3 is TGTGCCACCTCCCGGGACTCCAATACGCAGTATTTT. It yields the protein CATSRDSNTQYF. The chain uses TRBV6-5 and TRBJ2-3, with a possible D match to TRBD2 (6 bases). Per germline, CDR1 MNHEY and CDR2 SVGAGI. This CDR3 contains 12 residues. Trimming cost V 10 bases and J 7 bases, with 15 bases left between them.

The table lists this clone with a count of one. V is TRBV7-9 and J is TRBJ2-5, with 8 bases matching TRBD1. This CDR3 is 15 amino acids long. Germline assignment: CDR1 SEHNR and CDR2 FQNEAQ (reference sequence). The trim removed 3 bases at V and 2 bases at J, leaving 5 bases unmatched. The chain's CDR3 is CASSLDRVTQETQYF. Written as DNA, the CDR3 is TGTGCCAGCAGCTTGGACAGGGTGACACAAGAGACCCAGTACTTC.

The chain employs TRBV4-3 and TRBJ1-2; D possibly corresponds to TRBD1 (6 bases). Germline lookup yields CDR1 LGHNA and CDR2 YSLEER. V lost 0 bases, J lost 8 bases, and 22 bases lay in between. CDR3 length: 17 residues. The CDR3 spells CASSQDRAGGLLEGYTF. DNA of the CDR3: TGCGCCAGCAGCCAAGATAGGGCCGGGGGGCTATTAGAGGGCTACACCTTC.

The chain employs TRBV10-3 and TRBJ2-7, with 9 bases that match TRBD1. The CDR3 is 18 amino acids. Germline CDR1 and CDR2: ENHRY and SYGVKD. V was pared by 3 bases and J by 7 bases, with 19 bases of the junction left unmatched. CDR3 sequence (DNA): TGTGCCATCAGTGAAAATGTGCGAAGGACAGGGGTATTAGGTGAGCAGTACTTC. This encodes CAISENVRRTGVLGEQYF.

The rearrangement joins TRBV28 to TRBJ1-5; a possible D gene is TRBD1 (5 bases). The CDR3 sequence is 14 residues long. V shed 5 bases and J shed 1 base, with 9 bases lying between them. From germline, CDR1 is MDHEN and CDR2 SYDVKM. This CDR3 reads CASSRGGSNQPQHF. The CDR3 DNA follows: TGTGCCAGCAGTCGTGGGGGGAGCAATCAGCCCCAGCATTTT.